What follows are 26 T cell receptor beta chains derived from one specimen sequenced in a study of blood T cell repertoires in COVID-19. The method was immunoSEQ multiplex PCR; TCRdb's version includes in-frame clones alone and lacks a portion of them. The repertoire has some 25,000 clones, roughly nine tenths of them found once; the top ten carry about 8.8%. The sample was peripheral blood. The receptors derive from a man between 70 and 80 years old with acute or convalescent COVID-19.

The chain is built from TRBV4-1 and TRBJ2-7; TRBD1 aligns across 7 bases. V lost 4 bases to trimming and J lost 5 bases; unmatched junction nucleotides: 11. The CDR3 extends over 15 amino acids. Germline V gene lookup returns CDR1 MGHRA and CDR2 YSYEKL. CDR3 region: CASSPRVTGNDEQYF. The DNA of the CDR3 is TGCGCCAGCAGCCCGCGCGTGACAGGGAACGACGAGCAGTACTTC.

The chain is built from TRBV5-4 and TRBJ2-1, with 8 bases identical to TRBD2. In germline, CDR1 is SGHNT, CDR2 YYREEE (reference sequence). The CDR3 runs to 15 residues. V dropped 4 bases and J dropped 3; count of bases not matched to a gene: 6. The CDR3 DNA is TGTGCCAGCAGCCTCAGCGGGGGCCGCTACAATGAGCAGTTCTTC. It codes for CASSLSGGRYNEQFF.

The chain combines TRBV7-7 with TRBJ2-2; D possibly corresponds to TRBD2 (5 bases). CDR3 length equals 15 residues. The germline CDR1 and CDR2 sequences are SSHAT and FNYEAQ (reference sequence). Deletions cut 5 bases from V and 2 bases from J, with 12 bases between. The CDR3 loop is CASSPGLSNTGELFF. The CDR3 DNA is TGTGCCAGCAGCCCCGGACTGTCAAACACCGGGGAGCTGTTTTTT.

The chain carries TRBV27 and TRBJ2-1; D is perhaps TRBD2 (6 bases). Trimming took off 8 bases at V and 7 bases at J, with 15 bases between the two ends. The germline V gene has CDR1 MNHEY and CDR2 SMNVEV (reference sequence). There are 13 residues in the CDR3. As DNA, the CDR3 is TGTGCCAGCTCCCTGTCGGGGAGGAATGAGCAGTTCTTC. Protein: CASSLSGRNEQFF.

The V gene is TRBV12-3 or TRBV12-4, the J gene TRBJ1-2; tentative D call: TRBD1 (6 bases). The CDR3 covers 11 residues. Trimming cost V 6 bases and J 9 bases, with 11 bases left between them. The CDR3 coding sequence is TGTGCCAGCAGCGACAGGTATCGCTACACCTTC. This encodes CASSDRYRYTF.

V is TRBV9 and J is TRBJ2-3; TRBD2 agrees at 13 bases. Germline V gene data show CDR1 as SGDLS and CDR2 as YYNGEE. V shed 3 bases and J 2 bases; nucleotides not matched to a gene: 18. The CDR3 runs to 21 residues. CDR3 DNA sequence: TGTGCCAGCAGCGATCACGTCTCGATTCCGGGACTAGCGGGGTACACAGATACGCAGTATTTT. Translating gives CASSDHVSIPGLAGYTDTQYF.

This chain links TRBV7-2 with TRBJ2-7; 9 bases agree with TRBD2. The CDR3 length is 19 residues. Trimming at V came to 4 bases and at J to 2 bases, leaving 18 bases not matched to a gene. Germline-derived CDR1 and CDR2 are SGHTA and FQGNSA. CDR3 loop: CASSSSTGSGAGGPYEQYF. For the CDR3, the DNA is TGTGCCAGCAGCTCCTCGACCGGATCCGGTGCGGGAGGGCCCTACGAGCAGTACTTC.

A few counts support this clone. The chain couples TRBV21-1 to TRBJ2-7; the table assigns TRBD1, which was not confirmed against the DNA. TRBV21-1 is a recognized pseudogene. The CDR3 contains 13 residues. In nucleotides, the CDR3 is TGTGCCAGGGACAGAGGGGCCCCCTACGAGCAGTACTTC. Encoded protein: CARDRGAPYEQYF.

The chain recombines TRBV19 with TRBJ2-1, with 8 bases that match TRBD2. J was trimmed by 0 bases and V by 6 bases; bases with no gene match: 10. The CDR3 is 17 residues long. In germline, CDR1 is LNHDA, CDR2 SQIVND (reference sequence). Here the CDR3 DNA reads TGTGCCAGTAGGCCTAAAGCGGGGGTGGGCTCCTACAATGAGCAGTTCTTC. Translation: CASRPKAGVGSYNEQFF. Full variable domain (rest looked up from reference TRBV19 and TRBJ2-1): DGGITQSPKYLFRKEGQNVTLSCEQNLNHDAMYWYRQDPGQGLRLIYYSQIVNDFQKGDIAEGYSVSREKKESFPLTVTSAQKNPTAFYLCASRPKAGVGSYNEQFFGPGTRLTVL.

The V gene is TRBV5-1, the J gene TRBJ2-3; 7 positions match TRBD1. After removal of 4 bases from V and 2 bases from J, the junction contained 4 bases not matched to a gene. Germline CDR1 SGHRS, CDR2 YFSETQ. This CDR3 contains 14 residues. CDR3 bases: TGCGCCAGCAGCGTACAGGGGACCACAGATACGCAGTATTTT. Protein: CASSVQGTTDTQYF.

V is TRBV4-1 and J is TRBJ2-2; D unclear. This CDR3 has 14 amino acids. Trimming removed 0 bases from V and 1 base from J, with 3 bases in between. CDR1 and CDR2 (germline): MGHRA, YSYEKL. The CDR3 DNA reads as TGCGCCAGCAGCCAAGATCAGAACACCGGGGAGCTGTTTTTT. Translation: CASSQDQNTGELFF.

The chain links TRBV11-2 to TRBJ1-1; D not certain. Germline V lookup: CDR1 SGHAT, CDR2 FQNNGV. This CDR3 comprises 15 residues. The V end was cut by 0 bases, the J end by 5 bases, with 13 bases between. Here the CDR3 DNA reads TGTGCCAGCAGCTTAGATCGACTGGGTGGGACTGAAGCTTTCTTT. It translates to CASSLDRLGGTEAFF.

This rearrangement joins TRBV5-1 to TRBJ2-2; 9 nucleotides line up with TRBD2. V lost 0 bases, J lost 5 bases, and 11 bases stayed unmatched. Germline values: CDR1 SGHRS, CDR2 YFSETQ. This CDR3 contains 18 residues. The CDR3 DNA sequence: TGCGCCAGCAGCTTGGTTCCGGGACTAGCCTTTAGAACCGGGGAGCTGTTTTTT. It translates to CASSLVPGLAFRTGELFF.

CDR3 nucleotides: TGCGCCAGCAGTCAACGGGTTAGGCATGGCTACACCTTC. The encoded protein is CASSQRVRHGYTF. The chain recombines TRBV23-1 with TRBJ1-2; no definite D call. TRBV23-1 is noted as an ORF with a role that remains uncertain. Trimming left V 2 bases short and J 6 bases short, with 10 bases between. This CDR3 has 13 residues.

The V gene is TRBV28, the J gene TRBJ1-1; possibly TRBD1 for D (5 bases). This CDR3 has 14 amino acids. V was shortened by 3 bases and J by 5 bases, with 13 bases between the two germline ends. Germline V gene data show CDR1 as MDHEN and CDR2 as SYDVKM. The CDR3 reads CASSFPAGGTEAFF. The CDR3 DNA follows: TGTGCCAGCAGTTTCCCCGCGGGGGGTACTGAAGCTTTCTTT.

A few counts support this clone. The CDR3 region has the DNA TGTGCCAGCAGCTTGGGCGCGGCCAGCACCGGGGAGCTGTTTTTT. Its translation is CASSLGAASTGELFF. V gene TRBV5-5 combines with J gene TRBJ2-2, with D uncertain. The length of the CDR3 is 15 residues. The V gene's germline CDR1 is SGHKS and CDR2 YYEKEE (reference sequence). V lost 0 bases, J lost 4 bases, and 10 bases lay in between.

The rearrangement links TRBV5-4 to TRBJ2-5; TRBD2 agrees at 10 bases. V trimming: 0 bases; J trimming: 2 bases; junction bases outside the gene matches: 7. The CDR3 is 17 amino acids. Germline assignment: CDR1 SGHNT and CDR2 YYREEE (reference sequence). Here the CDR3 DNA reads TGTGCCAGCAGCTTGGCCGGGCTAGCGGGAGTACAAGAGACCCAGTACTTC. Translating it yields CASSLAGLAGVQETQYF.

The chain couples TRBV24-1 to TRBJ1-1; 8 positions agree with TRBD1. V lost 4 bases and J lost 5; bases outside the gene matches: 5. The CDR3 has 14 amino acids. CDR1 is KGHDR, CDR2 SFDVKD, per germline. CDR3 protein: CATSDATGGTEAFF. CDR3 nucleotides: TGTGCCACCAGTGACGCCACAGGGGGGACTGAAGCTTTCTTT.

This clone was seen just once. This chain connects TRBV2 to TRBJ2-1; D call uncertain. The V end was cut by 4 bases, the J end by 5 bases, with 9 bases between. CDR3 length: 13 amino acids. Germline CDR1 SNHLY, CDR2 FYNNEI. This chain's CDR3 is CASSVWQNNEQFF. Written as DNA, the CDR3 is TGTGCCAGCAGTGTTTGGCAGAACAATGAGCAGTTCTTC.

The chain carries TRBV6-1 and TRBJ2-6; a weak D match, TRBD1 (6 bases). The CDR3 is 18 amino acids. Deletions cut 2 bases from V and 0 bases from J, with 14 bases between. Germline-derived CDR1 and CDR2 are MNHNS and SASEGT. CDR3 region: CASSEFLGASSGANVLTF. DNA of the CDR3: TGTGCCAGCAGTGAATTTCTGGGGGCTAGCTCTGGGGCCAACGTCCTGACTTTC.

This chain joins TRBV28 and TRBJ2-3, with a weak D call TRBD2 (6 bases). Trimming removed 5 bases from V and 8 bases from J, with 20 bases in between. The germline V gene encodes CDR1 MDHEN and CDR2 SYDVKM. The CDR3 is 15 residues long. Here the CDR3 DNA reads TGTGCCAGCAGTGCCCCGACTAGAGTGCTGGGTACGCAGTATTTT. This gives the protein CASSAPTRVLGTQYF. Together with reference TRBV28 and TRBJ2-3, the CDR3 gives the full variable domain: DVKVTQSSRYLVKRTGEKVFLECVQDMDHENMFWYRQDPGLGLRLIYFSYDVKMKEKGDIPEGYSVSREKKERFSLILESASTNQTSMYLCASSAPTRVLGTQYFGPGTRLTVL.

This chain joins TRBV5-1 and TRBJ2-2; TRBD2 matches 11 bases. The germline gives CDR1 SGHRS, CDR2 YFSETQ. With 1 base clipped from V and 0 bases from J, the junction kept 8 bases outside the gene matches. The CDR3 contains 19 residues. CDR3 protein: CASSLTPGLAVSNTGELFF. In DNA, the CDR3 is TGCGCCAGCAGCTTGACGCCGGGACTAGCGGTATCGAACACCGGGGAGCTGTTTTTT.

V usage is TRBV27 and J usage is TRBJ1-4; perhaps TRBD1 as D (6 bases). This CDR3 is 19 amino acids long. The germline CDR1 and CDR2 sequences are MNHEY and SMNVEV (reference sequence). The V end lost 3 bases, the J end lost 2 bases, and 22 bases lay between the germline ends. The CDR3 protein is CASSFYGPRQESTNEKLFF. The CDR3 region has the DNA TGTGCCAGCAGTTTCTACGGGCCCCGACAGGAGTCGACTAATGAAAAACTGTTTTTT.

The rearrangement uses TRBV2 and TRBJ1-4, with 8 bases lining up with TRBD1. The length of the CDR3 is 16 residues. Germline V CDR1 and CDR2: SNHLY, FYNNEI. Germline trimming cut 3 bases from V and 7 bases from J; bases unmatched to any gene: 10. The CDR3 nucleotides are TGTGCCAGCAGTGATGAACAGGGGGGATTTGGTGAAAAACTGTTTTTT. It encodes CASSDEQGGFGEKLFF.

The chain uses TRBV6-5 and TRBJ1-4; D is perhaps TRBD1 (5 bases). Germline V CDR1 and CDR2: MNHEY, SVGAGI. Trimming pared 2 bases from V and 8 bases from J, leaving 15 bases between. CDR3 length equals 15 residues. CDR3 nucleotide sequence: TGTGCCAGCAGTTACCAGGGACTGATGACGGAAAAACTGTTTTTT. Protein sequence: CASSYQGLMTEKLFF.

The CDR3 loop reads CASSSLRGNTEAFF. The CDR3 region has the DNA TGTGCCAGCAGTTCCTTAAGGGGGAACACTGAAGCTTTCTTT. The chain has TRBV27 and TRBJ1-1, with D possibly matching TRBD1 (5 bases). The CDR3 covers 14 residues. The germline CDR1 and CDR2 sequences are MNHEY and SMNVEV (reference sequence). The V end lost 4 bases, the J end lost 1 base, and 10 bases lay between the germline ends.